These 22 T cell receptor beta chains came from one sample sequenced in a study of T-cell reconstitution after alpha-beta-depleted transplantation in children (dated by TCRdb to 2016 to 2018). Libraries were built with PCR. For sequencing, an Illumina HiSeq 2500 was employed. To normalize quantification of the TCRbeta repertoire, the TCR libraries were built with molecular barcoding that relied on unique molecular identifiers. TCRdb reprocessed the public reads (quality trimming at Q25 with fastp, clone calling with MiXCR) and kept in-frame beta chains. Records with the same CDR3 protein are collapsed into one entry carrying the most frequent genes and DNA. Counted in this sample were 780,000 or so distinct CDR3 sequences; around 15% of them appeared once. Jointly, the top ten make up around 5.3% of the sample. The sample's treatment or condition label is to be understood as: allogeneic hematopoietic cell transplantation with graft depleted of TCRalphabeta T cells and CD19 B cells.

The sample here was PBMCs, mostly from graft donor cells, taken 360 days after TCRalphabeta/CD19-depleted stem cell transplant. These receptors were collected from a male patient aged 10-17 years who had a stem cell transplant for acute lymphoblastic leukemia, so the T cells may come from the graft donor.

This rearrangement joins TRBV6-2 or TRBV6-3 to TRBJ1-4, with TRBD1 matching 9 bases. Trimming took 5 bases from V and 8 from J; bases not matched to a gene: 9. The CDR3 is 15 amino acids. Germline CDR1 is MNHEY and CDR2 is SVGEGT. The CDR3 nucleotides are TGTGCCAGCAGTCCTTTCGGGACAGGGCAGGAAAAACTGTTTTTT. Encoded protein: CASSPFGTGQEKLFF.

This clonotype was recorded a few times. The genes are TRBV6-2 or TRBV6-3 and TRBJ2-5, with a weak D call TRBD1 (6 bases). The germline V and J ends were trimmed by 0 bases and 2 bases, with 19 bases remaining between them. The CDR3 totals 18 residues. CDR1 and CDR2 from the germline V gene are MNHEY and SVGEGT. CDR3 nucleotide sequence: TGTGCCAGCAGTTACTCGAGGGTTTTAGGACAGCATCAAGAGACCCAGTACTTC. It codes for CASSYSRVLGQHQETQYF.

This chain connects TRBV28 to TRBJ2-7, with 7 bases that match TRBD1. V shed 4 bases and J 0 bases; nucleotides not matched to a gene: 9. The CDR3 length is 16 residues. The germline V gene encodes CDR1 MDHEN and CDR2 SYDVKM. CDR3 residues: CASSSPGQPLSYEQYF. In DNA, the CDR3 is TGTGCCAGCAGTTCCCCGGGACAGCCTCTCTCCTACGAGCAGTACTTC.

The rearrangement joins TRBV25-1 to TRBJ1-6; maybe TRBD1 (5 bases). This CDR3 has 15 amino acids. Germline loops: CDR1 MGHDK, CDR2 SYGVNS. V dropped 1 base and J dropped 2 bases, with 6 bases sitting between them. The CDR3: CASSEWDPYNSPLHF. In DNA, the CDR3 is TGTGCCAGCAGTGAATGGGACCCCTATAATTCACCCCTCCACTTT.

This clonotype showed up just a few times. The genes are TRBV9 and TRBJ2-3, with 10 bases aligning to TRBD2. This CDR3 comprises 18 residues. CDR1 is SGDLS, CDR2 YYNGEE, per germline. The trim removed 1 base at V and 6 bases at J, leaving 14 bases unmatched. The CDR3 sequence is CASSVSPWLAGVSDTQYF. CDR3 sequence (DNA): TGTGCCAGCAGCGTATCCCCCTGGCTAGCGGGAGTTTCGGATACGCAGTATTTT.

The chain joins TRBV11-3 to TRBJ2-1, with 8 nucleotides matching TRBD2. Germline CDR1 and CDR2: SGHNT and YENEEA. This CDR3 has 18 amino acids. Trimming took 1 base from V and 0 from J; bases not matched to a gene: 8. CDR3 sequence (DNA): TGTGCCAGCAGCTTAGGGGGGACTAGAGGGGTCTCCTACAATGAGCAGTTCTTC. As protein: CASSLGGTRGVSYNEQFF.

The J gene is TRBJ2-5, the V gene TRBV7-9; 7 bases align to TRBD2. Trimming took 2 bases from V and 4 from J; bases not matched to a gene: 7. The CDR3 has 15 residues. The germline CDR1 and CDR2 sequences are SEHNR and FQNEAQ (reference sequence). The chain's CDR3 is CASSLTAGVGETQYF. CDR3 nucleotide sequence: TGTGCCAGCAGCTTAACGGCGGGAGTGGGAGAGACCCAGTACTTC.

This clonotype was seen at least ten times. A junction boundary mismatches the germline segment, possibly from a read error. The chain recombines TRBV5-1 with TRBJ2-1; D may be TRBD1 (6 bases). From germline, CDR1 is SGHRS and CDR2 YFSETQ. The CDR3 is made up of 12 amino acids. The CDR3 DNA sequence: TGCGCCAGCAGCAGGGACAACTCCCTAGCCCACTTC. This codes for CASSRDNSLAHF.

The gene calls are TRBV12-5 and TRBJ2-1; D call uncertain. CDR3 size: 16 residues. Trimming took off 6 bases at V and 5 bases at J, with 20 bases between the two ends. Germline V gene lookup returns CDR1 LGHNT and CDR2 FRNRAP. The CDR3 nucleotides read TGTGCTAGTGGGCTCCCGGCTTCCTGGGGTAACAATGAGCAGTTCTTC. Its protein is CASGLPASWGNNEQFF.

The V call is TRBV15, the J call TRBJ2-3; the match to TRBD1 covers 11 bases. V was pared by 3 bases and J by 5 bases, with 4 bases of the junction left unmatched. The CDR3 sequence is 15 residues long. Germline CDR1 LNHNV, CDR2 YYDKDF (reference sequence). The CDR3 protein is CATSREGTGGDTQYF. The DNA for the CDR3 is TGTGCCACCAGCAGGGAGGGGACAGGGGGAGATACGCAGTATTTT.

This clonotype was detected a few times. This chain connects TRBV29-1 to TRBJ1-1; maybe TRBD1 (5 bases). Germline V gene sequence: CDR1 SQVTM, CDR2 ANQGSEA. V lost 3 bases and J 8 bases, leaving 13 bases between the germline ends. There are 12 residues in the CDR3. CDR3 coding DNA: TGCAGCGTTGAGGGCAACAGGAGAGAAGCTTTCTTT. Protein product: CSVEGNRREAFF.

This chain joins TRBV4-1 and TRBJ2-1; 7 nucleotides align to TRBD2. The CDR3 has 13 residues. Germline loops: CDR1 MGHRA, CDR2 YSYEKL. J lost 9 bases, V lost 6 bases, and 8 bases had no gene match. CDR3 residues: CASRGLSGIEQFF. For the CDR3, the DNA is TGCGCCAGCAGGGGGCTGAGCGGGATTGAGCAGTTCTTC.

This clonotype was counted only a few times. V and J are TRBV30 and TRBJ2-2; no clear D gene. The CDR3 consists of 13 residues. V shed 3 bases and J shed 6 bases, with 11 bases lying between them. Germline CDR1 and CDR2: GTSNPN and SVGIG (reference sequence). This CDR3 reads CAWRSTLSGELFF. In DNA, the CDR3 is TGTGCCTGGAGGTCCACCCTCTCCGGGGAGCTGTTTTTT.

This clonotype has only a few counts. J is TRBJ2-2 and V is TRBV6-1; TRBD1 or TRBD2 may be the D gene (5 bases each). CDR1 MNHNS and CDR2 SASEGT come from the germline V gene. The CDR3 extends over 14 amino acids. V gave up 6 bases and J gave up 0 bases, with 8 bases separating them. The CDR3 nucleotides are TGTGCCAGCAGGGGACGGCCGAACACCGGGGAGCTGTTTTTT. Amino acid sequence: CASRGRPNTGELFF.

The table lists this clonotype with many counts. The chain carries TRBV11-2 and TRBJ2-1, with a possible D match to TRBD2 (6 bases). The germline CDR1 and CDR2 sequences are SGHAT and FQNNGV. This CDR3 spans 13 amino acids. V was shortened by 6 bases and J by 1 base, with 7 bases between the two germline ends. CDR3 in amino acids: CASRGLSYNEQFF. In nucleotides, the CDR3 is TGTGCCAGCAGGGGACTTTCCTACAATGAGCAGTTCTTC.

This chain uses TRBV11-2 with TRBJ2-7; D uncertain. Per germline, CDR1 SGHAT and CDR2 FQNNGV. CDR3 length: 17 residues. V was clipped by 2 bases and J by 2 bases, with 19 bases between them. This CDR3 is CASSLIRLARETYEQYF. For the CDR3, the DNA is TGTGCCAGCAGCTTAATTAGGTTGGCCAGAGAGACCTACGAGCAGTACTTC.

This clonotype came up many times. J is TRBJ2-3 and V is TRBV24-1, with a weak D call TRBD2 (5 bases). The V end lost 5 bases, the J end lost 3 bases, and 11 bases lay between the germline ends. Per germline, CDR1 KGHDR and CDR2 SFDVKD. The CDR3 is 14 residues long. The DNA for the CDR3 is TGTGCCACCAGTGGGAGGCGCCGGACAGATACGCAGTATTTT. This gives the protein CATSGRRRTDTQYF.

J is TRBJ2-1 and V is TRBV3-1; 7 bases match TRBD2. Per the germline V gene, CDR1 is LGHDT and CDR2 is YNNKEL (reference sequence). J lost 9 bases, V lost 0 bases, and 11 bases had no gene match. The CDR3 is 16 amino acids. The CDR3 DNA follows: TGTGCCAGCAGCCAAGACTGGGGGAGGGCCGGTGGTGAGCAGTTCTTC. Translating gives CASSQDWGRAGGEQFF.

Only a few counts were recorded for this clonotype. The V and J genes are TRBV6-1 and TRBJ2-1; D ambiguous. The CDR3 loop spans 15 amino acids. Deletions cut 5 bases from V and 4 bases from J, with 15 bases between. CDR1 is MNHNS and CDR2 is SASEGT in the germline V gene. The CDR3 sequence is CASSTATLGYNEQFF. CDR3 nucleotide sequence: TGTGCCAGCAGTACCGCCACCCTGGGGTACAATGAGCAGTTCTTC.

This clonotype was observed a handful of times. The J gene is TRBJ2-1, the V gene TRBV5-1, with TRBD2 matching 9 bases. The CDR3 extends over 16 amino acids. V shed 4 bases and J 5 bases; nucleotides not matched to a gene: 10. The germline V gene encodes CDR1 SGHRS and CDR2 YFSETQ. The CDR3 region is CASSRYSGSPDNEQFF. In DNA form, the CDR3 reads TGCGCCAGCAGCCGCTATAGCGGGAGCCCGGACAATGAGCAGTTCTTC.

Only a few counts were recorded for this clonotype. This rearrangement joins TRBV5-1 to TRBJ2-7; 9 bases fit TRBD1. V was pared by 3 bases and J by 3 bases, with 10 bases of the junction left unmatched. Germline V gene lookup returns CDR1 SGHRS and CDR2 YFSETQ. CDR3 length: 16 amino acids. CDR3 sequence: CASSYQTLTGGYEQYF. CDR3 DNA: TGCGCCAGCAGCTATCAAACATTGACAGGGGGCTACGAGCAGTACTTC.

J is TRBJ2-1 and V is TRBV4-1, with TRBD2 matching 8 bases. CDR3 length: 15 amino acids. Germline-derived CDR1 and CDR2 are MGHRA and YSYEKL. With 0 bases clipped from V and 3 bases from J, the junction kept 1 base outside the gene matches. The CDR3 DNA sequence: TGCGCCAGCAGCCAAGACACTAGCGGCTACAATGAGCAGTTCTTC. It encodes CASSQDTSGYNEQFF.